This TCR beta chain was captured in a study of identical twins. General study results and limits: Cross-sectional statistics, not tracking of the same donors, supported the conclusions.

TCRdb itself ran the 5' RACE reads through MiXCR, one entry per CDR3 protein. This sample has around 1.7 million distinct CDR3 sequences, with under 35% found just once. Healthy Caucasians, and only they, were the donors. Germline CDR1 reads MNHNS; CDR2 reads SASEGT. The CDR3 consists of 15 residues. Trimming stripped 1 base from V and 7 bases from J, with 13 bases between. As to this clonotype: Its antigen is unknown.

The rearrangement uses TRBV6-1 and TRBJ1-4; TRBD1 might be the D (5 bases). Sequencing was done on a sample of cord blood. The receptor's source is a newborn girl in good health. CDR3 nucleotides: TGTGCCAGCAGTGAAGGGGACGGGGGAGGTGAAAAACTGTTTTTT. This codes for CASSEGDGGGEKLFF.